One sample yielded the 3 T cell receptor beta chains listed below, sequenced in a study of T cell clonality in common variable immunodeficiency. Whole-study results and caveats: Common variable immunodeficiency TCR beta sequences reportedly had fewer deletions and N-nucleotide insertions.

Sequencing used immunoSEQ multiplex PCR; TCRdb keeps in-frame clones, though not all of them. The sample has roughly 16,000 clones, none seen only once. Antigens for these TCRs are unknown. The specimen was peripheral blood mononuclear cells. Every receptor here comes from a human donor with common variable immunodeficiency.

This clone was counted between two and nine times. With the read ending 3 residues before the CDR3 end, the germline J gene is used to fill in that end. This chain joins TRBV6-2 or TRBV6-3 and TRBJ2-3; perhaps TRBD2 as D (5 bases). The germline V and J ends were trimmed by 0 bases and 2 bases, with 15 bases remaining between them. The CDR3 has 17 residues. Germline V gives CDR1 MNHEY, CDR2 SVGEGT. The part of the CDR3 DNA that was read is TGTGCCAGCAGTTACTCGACCGCGGGCCGCGACACAGATACG. This sequence encodes CASSYSTAGRDTDT. In full, the CDR3 is CASSYSTAGRDTDTQYF.

Only a few counts were recorded for this clone. The CDR3 end lies 3 residues beyond the end of the read and is filled in from the germline J gene. The chain has TRBV7-2 and TRBJ2-1, with TRBD2 matching 7 bases. Trimming cost V 1 base and J 7 bases; bases outside gene matches: 7. CDR3 length: 15 amino acids. The germline V gene has CDR1 SGHTA and CDR2 FQGNSA. The CDR3: CASSLVGLVTNEQFF. Incomplete CDR3 DNA: TGTGCCAGCAGCTTAGTAGGACTAGTGACAAATGAG. Based on the CDR3 plus reference TRBV7-2 and TRBJ2-1, the full variable domain is GAGVSQSPSNKVTEKGKDVELRCDPISGHTALYWYRQSLGQGLEFLIYFQGNSAPDKSGLPSDRFSAERTGGSVSTLTIQRTQQEDSAVYLCASSLVGLVTNEQFFGPGTRLTVL.

As to this clone: Read sequence stops 3 residues before the CDR3 end, and the germline J gene provides the missing end. The rearrangement uses TRBV19 and TRBJ2-5; TRBD2 matches 8 bases. CDR1 and CDR2 (germline): LNHDA, SQIVND (reference sequence). The V segment lost 5 bases and the J segment 5 bases; nucleotides outside the gene matches: 10. The CDR3 has 15 residues. The part of the CDR3 DNA that was read is TGTGCCAGTAGTGAAGCGGGGGTAAGGGGGGAGACC. This codes for CASSEAGVRGET. The whole CDR3 sequence reads CASSEAGVRGETQYF.